In this sample, the clone carrying this T cell receptor beta chain turned up many times. Its antigen remains unidentified. RNA transcripts served as the template for amplifying TCR beta CDR3 regions. A first-round RT-PCR of the TCR CDR3 used the HTBI primer set. TCRdb independently ran MiXCR on the multiplex PCR reads; one entry per CDR3 protein. The repertoire has around 540,000 distinct CDR3 sequences, more than 15% of them found once; the top ten carry about 31%. The data were taken from a study of T cells in Graves' hyperthyroidism and ophthalmopathy. Study-wide results and caveats: From stable hyperthyroidism, ophthalmopathy was set apart by a 13 V-J model. Blood also held most thyroid clonotypes expanded beyond 0.001.

Uncontrolled infection, other autoimmune disease, pregnancy or lactation barred patients from enrollment. This CDR3 comprises 12 residues. In germline, CDR1 is DFQATT, CDR2 SNEGSKA (reference sequence). V lost 2 bases to trimming and J lost 12 bases, with 14 bases between them. The material sequenced was blood. The TCR was taken from a woman aged 25 to 39 with Graves' ophthalmopathy. The rearrangement links TRBV20-1 to TRBJ2-1, with no clear D. CDR3 bases: TGCAGTGCTAGAATGGAGATACAACGGCAGTTCTTC. The encoded protein is CSARMEIQRQFF.